This TCR beta chain stems from a study of spatial heterogeneity in lung cancer. Germline V lookup: CDR1 SGHAT, CDR2 FQNNGV. The CDR3 covers 16 residues. V was pared by 4 bases and J by 6 bases, with 4 bases of the junction left unmatched. Noted time point: sample taken at primary tumor resection. Sequencing of whole RNA from tumor, nontumor lung or frozen PBMC involved no sorting. Donation came from around 72 patients with untreated early-stage non-small cell lung cancer. In its sample, this clonotype was seen a few times. TCRdb re-called the 5' RACE reads through MiXCR, storing one row per CDR3 protein. This sample has roughly 70,000 distinct CDR3 sequences, with less than 15% found just once.

The source was PBMCs, collected at surgery. The clonotype originates from a male donor with early-stage non-small cell lung cancer. This chain links TRBV11-2 with TRBJ2-2; 14 bases agree with TRBD2. As DNA, the CDR3 is TGTGCCAGCAGCTCAGGACTAGCGGGAGGATCCGGGGAGCTGTTTTTT. This encodes CASSSGLAGGSGELFF.